A selection of T cell receptor beta chains follows, all from one sample in a study of blood T cells in healthy people across ages. MiXCR, applied by TCRdb to the 5' RACE reads, yields one record per CDR3 protein. Counted here are 550,000 to 600,000 distinct CDR3 sequences, 25% to 30% occurring once; the ten biggest clones make up approximately 18%. Sequenced: blood. These receptors were collected from a woman between 65 and 79 years old in good health. CDR3s include the opening cysteine and the closing phenylalanine or tryptophan. D genes are given only for firm matches. A row's size may be missing; if present it is once, few, many or a size class.

V: TRBV6-5
D: -
size: -
J: TRBJ1-4
DNA: TGTGCCAGCGCTTACGGGGGGGGATTTAATGAAAAACTGTTTTTT
CDR3: CASAYGGGFNEKLFF

V: TRBV20-1
D: TRBD2
size: -
J: TRBJ2-3
DNA: TGCAGTGCTCCTCTAGCGGGGGGGCCAGATACGCAGTATTTT
CDR3: CSAPLAGGPDTQYF

V: TRBV11-2
D: -
size: few
J: TRBJ1-1
DNA: TGTGCCAGCAGCTTATCATGGAATCGAGTTTTCTTT
CDR3: CASSLSWNRVFF

V: TRBV7-2
D: -
size: -
J: TRBJ1-6
DNA: TGTGCCAGCAGCGCCAGTCTCAGACCCGTCTATAATTCACCCCTCCACTTT
CDR3: CASSASLRPVYNSPLHF

V: TRBV29-1
D: -
size: -
J: TRBJ2-5
DNA: TGCAGCGTTGAACAGGGGGGCCAAGAGACCCAGTACTTC
CDR3: CSVEQGGQETQYF

V: TRBV6-1
D: TRBD1
size: few
J: TRBJ2-7
DNA: TGTGCCAGCAGCGCTACAGGGGGCTACGAGCAGTACTTC
CDR3: CASSATGGYEQYF

V: TRBV3-1
D: TRBD1
size: -
J: TRBJ1-1
DNA: TGTGCCAGCAGCCAAGAGAGTGGCAGGGGGGCTTTCTTT
CDR3: CASSQESGRGAFF

V: TRBV29-1
D: -
size: -
J: TRBJ2-2
DNA: TGCAGCGTTGAAGGGGGGTCTGACACCGGGGAGCTGTTTTTT
CDR3: CSVEGGSDTGELFF

V: TRBV20-1
D: TRBD2
size: -
J: TRBJ2-1
DNA: TGCAGTGCTGGCGGTACTAGCGGGGGAACAAATGAGCAGTTCTTC
CDR3: CSAGGTSGGTNEQFF

V: TRBV6-1
D: -
size: few
J: TRBJ1-2
DNA: TGTGCCAGCAGTGCCTCGGATAGGTACGGCTACACCTTC
CDR3: CASSASDRYGYTF

V: TRBV24-1
D: TRBD1
size: -
J: TRBJ2-5
DNA: TGTGCCACCAGTGATTCGATGGGGACAGGGGGTATTGAGACCCAGTACTTC
CDR3: CATSDSMGTGGIETQYF

V: TRBV4-3
D: -
size: -
J: TRBJ2-5
DNA: TGCGCCAGCAGCCAAGATCAGGGAGAGACCCAGTACTTC
CDR3: CASSQDQGETQYF

V: TRBV4-2
D: -
size: -
J: TRBJ1-1
DNA: TGTGCCAGCAGCCAAGAGATCGGTTCAAACACTGAAGCTTTCTTT
CDR3: CASSQEIGSNTEAFF

V: TRBV6-1
D: -
size: -
J: TRBJ1-4
DNA: TGTGCCAGCAGGCGTTGGGAGGCAACTAATGAAAAACTGTTTTTT
CDR3: CASRRWEATNEKLFF

V: TRBV19
D: -
size: -
J: TRBJ1-5
DNA: TGTGCCAGTAGTCCGGGACGGCTCAATCAGCCCCAGCATTTT
CDR3: CASSPGRLNQPQHF

V: TRBV3-1
D: -
size: few
J: TRBJ2-7
DNA: TGTGCCAGCAGCCAGGCGACTCCGGACTACGAGCAGTACTTC
CDR3: CASSQATPDYEQYF

V: TRBV6-5
D: TRBD2
size: many
J: TRBJ2-2
DNA: TGTGCCAGCAGTGGACTAGCGGGGGCCGGGGAGCTGTTTTTT
CDR3: CASSGLAGAGELFF

V: TRBV3-1
D: TRBD2
size: -
J: TRBJ2-7
DNA: TGTGCCAGCGGCCAGGGAGGGGTAATCTACGAGCGGTACTTC
CDR3: CASGQGGVIYERYF

V: TRBV6-1
D: -
size: -
J: TRBJ2-7
DNA: TGTGCCAGCAGTGAAGTACGGGACGAGCAGTACTTC
CDR3: CASSEVRDEQYF

V: TRBV6-1
D: -
size: -
J: TRBJ2-5
DNA: TGTGCCAGCAGTGAAAGGTGGGGGGCTGGAGAGACCCAGTACTTC
CDR3: CASSERWGAGETQYF

V: TRBV3-1
D: -
size: few
J: TRBJ2-5
DNA: TGTGCCAGCAGCTCAAGTCTTAGTGGGACCCAGTACTTC
CDR3: CASSSSLSGTQYF

V: TRBV7-2
D: -
size: -
J: TRBJ1-5
DNA: TGTGCCAGCAGCCCGGACCGCGAAAATCAGCCCCAGCATTTT
CDR3: CASSPDRENQPQHF

V: TRBV7-2
D: TRBD1
size: -
J: TRBJ1-2
DNA: TGTGCCAGCAGCTTACGGACAGGGGCCACTTTTGATGGCTACACCTTC
CDR3: CASSLRTGATFDGYTF

V: TRBV7-2
D: TRBD2
size: few
J: TRBJ2-1
DNA: TGTGCCAGCAGCTTACGGCGGGGGGACAATGAGCAGTTCTTC
CDR3: CASSLRRGDNEQFF

V: TRBV6-1
D: -
size: -
J: TRBJ1-2
DNA: TGTGCCAGCAGTGAAGGGGTGAACTATGGCTACACCTTC
CDR3: CASSEGVNYGYTF

V: TRBV24-1
D: TRBD2
size: -
J: TRBJ2-5
DNA: TGTGCCACCAGTGATACCGGGACTAGCCTCCCTGAGACCCAGTACTTC
CDR3: CATSDTGTSLPETQYF

V: TRBV5-1
D: -
size: -
J: TRBJ1-4
DNA: TGCGCCAGCAGCCTGAATCCGGGGGAATGGGAAAAACTGTTTTTT
CDR3: CASSLNPGEWEKLFF

V: TRBV4-3
D: -
size: -
J: TRBJ2-1
DNA: TGCGCCAGCAGCCAAGATATATTGATTACCTCCTACAATGAGCAGTTCTTC
CDR3: CASSQDILITSYNEQFF

V: TRBV27
D: -
size: -
J: TRBJ1-3
DNA: TGTGCCAGCAGACCCGGGACGACTGGAAACACCATATATTTT
CDR3: CASRPGTTGNTIYF

V: TRBV2
D: -
size: -
J: TRBJ2-6
DNA: TGTGCCAGCCGGACAAGCTCGCTCCTGACTTTC
CDR3: CASRTSSLLTF

V: TRBV7-9
D: TRBD1
size: -
J: TRBJ1-1
DNA: TGTGCCAGCGCCACTCCAATTCAGGGACAGGGATCGAACACTGAAGCTTTCTTT
CDR3: CASATPIQGQGSNTEAFF